These T cell receptor beta chains were read from a single sample in a study of patients and donors after allogeneic stem cell transplantation. From the RT-PCR reads, TCRdb called clonotypes with MiXCR, one entry per CDR3 protein. The table includes more than 850,000 distinct CDR3 sequences, more than 15% detected once. The specimen was blood, either unsorted or a sorted T cell fraction (not recorded which). These receptors were obtained from a human donor who was either an allogeneic HSCT recipient or a stem cell or donor lymphocyte infusion donor (not recorded which). It is not recorded whose cells these are; they may come from a transplant donor. The CDR3 runs from the conserved cysteine through the conserved F or W. D genes are given only for firm matches. A clone size is listed for some rows: how often the clone was seen (once, few, many), or a class if it is expanded.

CDR3 length	V gene	clone size	D gene	J gene	CDR3 protein	CDR3 DNA
18	TRBV5-1	few	TRBD1	TRBJ2-3	CASSGDREPKVFADTQYF	TGCGCCAGCAGCGGAGACAGGGAACCTAAGGTATTCGCAGATACGCAGTATTTT
15	TRBV28	-	TRBD2	TRBJ2-1	CASRSVLAGSNEQFF	TGTGCCAGCAGATCGGTTCTAGCGGGGTCCAATGAGCAGTTCTTC
16	TRBV5-1	few	TRBD2	TRBJ2-5	CASSLPGTSGKETQYF	TGCGCCAGCAGCTTACCCGGGACTAGCGGGAAAGAGACCCAGTACTTC
15	TRBV9	-	-	TRBJ1-4	CASSVGSPGREKLFF	TGTGCCAGCAGCGTAGGGAGCCCTGGAAGGGAAAAACTGTTTTTT
17	TRBV4-1	-	TRBD1	TRBJ1-1	CASSFRDRGLSNTEAFF	TGCGCCAGCAGCTTCCGGGACAGGGGCCTCTCGAACACTGAAGCTTTCTTT
19	TRBV20-1	few	TRBD2	TRBJ2-3	CSAREGAPGLAGVADTQYF	TGCAGTGCTAGAGAGGGGGCACCGGGACTAGCGGGAGTAGCAGATACGCAGTATTTT
12	TRBV11-2	-	-	TRBJ2-1	CASSTKGDEQFF	TGTGCCAGCAGCACGAAGGGGGATGAGCAGTTCTTC
14	TRBV7-2	-	-	TRBJ2-5	CASTRQGAQETQYF	TGTGCCAGTACTAGACAAGGGGCCCAAGAGACCCAGTACTTC
14	TRBV5-4	once	-	TRBJ1-5	CASSLDPLGQPQHF	TGTGCCAGCAGCTTGGACCCGTTGGGACAGCCCCAGCATTTT
17	TRBV24-1	few	TRBD2	TRBJ2-1	CATSDGIAGPPYNEQFF	TGTGCCACCAGTGATGGAATAGCGGGGCCCCCCTACAATGAGCAGTTCTTC
18	TRBV5-6	few	TRBD1	TRBJ2-4	CASSSRTGIGLAKNIQYF	TGTGCCAGCAGCTCTCGGACAGGGATTGGGCTAGCCAAAAACATTCAGTACTTC
14	TRBV29-1	-	-	TRBJ2-5	CSVAVSRGYETQYF	TGCAGCGTTGCCGTCTCAAGGGGTTACGAGACCCAGTACTTC
15	TRBV12-3/TRBV12-4	few	-	TRBJ2-7	CASSLIQGGTYEQYF	TGTGCCAGCAGTTTGATACAGGGAGGGACCTACGAGCAGTACTTC
14	TRBV13	-	-	TRBJ2-7	CASSSSIGGYEQYF	TGTGCCAGCAGCTCCTCAATAGGGGGCTACGAGCAGTACTTC
15	TRBV5-5	-	-	TRBJ2-1	CASSIRLGNYNEQFF	TGTGCCAGCAGCATCAGACTGGGGAATTACAATGAGCAGTTCTTC
12	TRBV20-1	few	-	TRBJ2-7	CSAIWGSYEQYF	TGCAGCGCAATTTGGGGCTCCTACGAGCAGTACTTC
17	TRBV7-8	-	-	TRBJ2-2	CASSFYLRDTRSGELFF	TGTGCCAGCAGCTTCTACCTCCGGGACACTCGTTCCGGGGAGCTGTTTTTT
18	TRBV5-1	-	-	TRBJ1-3	CASSRDKVGPGSGNTIYF	TGCGCCAGCAGCCGGGACAAAGTGGGGCCCGGCTCTGGAAACACCATATATTTT
15	TRBV6-5	few	TRBD1	TRBJ1-1	CASSYSWTGDTEAFF	TGTGCCAGCAGTTACTCCTGGACAGGGGACACTGAAGCTTTCTTT
17	TRBV10-3	-	TRBD2	TRBJ2-3	CAIRLRLAGTSTDTQYF	TGTGCCATCAGGCTACGACTAGCTGGTACAAGCACAGATACGCAGTATTTT
13	TRBV4-2	-	-	TRBJ1-2	CASSPDSGYGYTF	TGTGCCAGCAGCCCCGATTCGGGCTATGGCTACACCTTC
15	TRBV15	few	-	TRBJ1-2	CATSRDLVTDYGYTF	TGTGCCACCAGCAGAGATTTGGTCACAGACTATGGCTACACCTTC
17	TRBV7-9	-	-	TRBJ2-6	CASSPIKLLSGANVLTF	TGTGCCAGCAGCCCTATCAAGTTATTGTCTGGGGCCAACGTCCTGACTTTC
15	TRBV27	-	-	TRBJ1-1	CASSLSRQLNTEAFF	TGTGCCAGCAGTTTATCGAGACAGTTGAACACTGAAGCTTTCTTT
15	TRBV4-1	once	-	TRBJ2-2	CASSRERANTGELFF	TGCGCCAGCAGTCGAGAGCGGGCCAACACCGGGGAGCTGTTTTTT
18	TRBV24-1	few	-	TRBJ2-2	CATSEVPGPGGATGELFF	TGTGCCACCAGTGAAGTACCGGGACCCGGAGGAGCCACCGGGGAGCTGTTTTTT
17	TRBV24-1	few	TRBD1	TRBJ2-2	CATSDYSTGASTGELFF	TGTGCCACCAGTGATTATAGTACAGGGGCTAGCACCGGGGAGCTGTTTTTT
15	TRBV20-1	-	TRBD1	TRBJ1-1	CSATRQGTINTEAFF	TGCAGTGCTACCAGACAGGGGACAATTAACACTGAAGCTTTCTTT
14	TRBV20-1	few	-	TRBJ2-1	CSTGVAASYNEQFF	TGCTCCACTGGGGTAGCGGCCTCTTACAATGAGCAGTTCTTC
14	TRBV18	-	-	TRBJ2-1	CASSPPGPHNEQFF	TGTGCCAGCTCACCACCAGGGCCCCACAATGAGCAGTTCTTC
18	TRBV4-3	-	-	TRBJ2-1	CASSQVHPTTSYYNEQFF	TGCGCCAGCAGCCAAGTTCACCCCACTACATCCTACTACAATGAGCAGTTCTTC
13	TRBV29-1	few	-	TRBJ1-1	CSVAVVWDTEAFF	TGCAGCGTGGCCGTTGTGTGGGACACTGAAGCTTTCTTT
13	TRBV2	-	-	TRBJ2-5	CASRLEGGKTQYF	TGTGCCAGCAGACTCGAGGGGGGCAAGACCCAGTACTTC
16	TRBV6-5	-	TRBD2	TRBJ2-5	CASSYTQTSGGETQYF	TGTGCCAGCAGTTACACACAGACTAGCGGGGGGGAGACCCAGTACTTC
13	TRBV12-3/TRBV12-4	-	-	TRBJ2-2	CASTLKWTWELFF	TGTGCCAGCACCCTTAAGTGGACCTGGGAGCTGTTTTTT
14	TRBV7-2	many	-	TRBJ1-4	CASSTSGRYEKLFF	TGTGCCAGCAGCACCTCAGGCAGATATGAAAAACTGTTTTTT
14	TRBV20-1	-	-	TRBJ1-1	CSAPLGPGITEAFF	TGCAGTGCCCCCCTGGGCCCCGGGATCACTGAAGCTTTCTTT
14	TRBV24-1	few	TRBD2	TRBJ2-7	CATSASGRVNEQYF	TGTGCCACCAGTGCCAGCGGGAGAGTCAACGAGCAGTACTTC
14	TRBV4-2	-	-	TRBJ2-7	CASSQDITPSGQYF	TGTGCCAGCAGCCAAGATATTACTCCCTCCGGGCAGTACTTC
15	TRBV27	-	-	TRBJ1-6	CASSDALSYNSPLHF	TGTGCCAGCAGTGACGCGCTATCCTATAATTCACCCCTCCACTTT
16	TRBV12-3/TRBV12-4	-	-	TRBJ1-1	CASSPGSGQKGTEAFF	TGTGCCAGCAGTCCGGGGTCGGGACAAAAGGGGACTGAAGCTTTCTTT
13	TRBV12-3/TRBV12-4	many	-	TRBJ2-1	CASSLDGVGEQFF	TGTGCCAGCAGTTTAGATGGGGTCGGGGAGCAGTTCTTC
16	TRBV12-1	-	-	TRBJ2-7	CASSSPRRDSFYEQYF	TGTGCCAGCAGCTCACCCAGGCGGGACAGTTTCTACGAGCAGTACTTC
16	TRBV4-1	few	TRBD2	TRBJ2-1	CASSQDIGLANNEQFF	TGCGCCAGCAGCCAAGATATAGGACTAGCTAACAATGAGCAGTTCTTC
17	TRBV12-3/TRBV12-4	-	TRBD2	TRBJ2-3	CASSPRTSGGAGDTQYF	TGTGCCAGCAGCCCTCGGACTAGCGGGGGGGCGGGGGATACGCAGTATTTT
13	TRBV12-3/TRBV12-4	many	-	TRBJ1-2	CASSPGTRGGYTF	TGTGCCAGCAGTCCCGGGACACGGGGAGGCTACACCTTC
15	TRBV24-1	few	TRBD1	TRBJ1-5	CATSEEDRGNQPQHF	TGTGCCACCAGTGAGGAGGACAGGGGTAATCAGCCCCAGCATTTT
16	TRBV12-3/TRBV12-4	few	-	TRBJ2-7	CASSLPPWEARYEQYF	TGTGCCAGCAGTCTACCGCCGTGGGAGGCGCGGTACGAGCAGTACTTC